These T cell receptor beta chains were read from a single sample in a study of blood T cell repertoires in COVID-19. Sequencing was performed with immunoSEQ multiplex PCR; in TCRdb, only in-frame clones are kept and a portion is missing. The sample has about 280,000 clones; approximately 84% are singletons. Sequenced: peripheral blood. These TCRs come from a woman aged 25 to 39 who had recovered from COVID-19. CDR3s include the opening cysteine and the closing phenylalanine or tryptophan.

CDR3 length,V gene,CDR3 protein
15,TRBV5-4,CASSVSGGAFNEQFF
16,TRBV6-1,CASSEMSSGSTDTQYF
15,TRBV7-2,CASSLAQTGGNEQYF
15,TRBV7-2,CASRWQRTGDYGYTF
13,TRBV19,CASRWRSTGELFF
15,TRBV4-1,CASSRESLINSPLHF
13,TRBV12-5,CASGTGVAETQYF
16,TRBV4-1,CASSQVGTANTGELFF
13,TRBV28,CASSLILESPLHF
15,TRBV19,CATGPPGQGRETQYF
13,TRBV15,CATSRQQGYGYTF
13,TRBV6-5,CASTGGPGAEAFF
13,TRBV7-8,CASSLFGRDEQYF
15,TRBV24-1,CATSDTDRGQGEQFF
15,TRBV14,CASSQAPSRNGELFF
15,TRBV6-4,CASSPQGEGNTEAFF
15,TRBV28,CASSQIYANTGELFF
13,TRBV28,CASRSGVRNEQYF
18,TRBV4-3,CASSQGFFDRGLNTEAFF
14,TRBV5-4,CASSGDRGEEKLFF
18,TRBV7-6,CASSLGTGGFSGANVLTF
14,TRBV10-3,CAISKPDRGYEQYF
15,TRBV6-2/TRBV6-3,CASSHRAPGANVLTF
11,TRBV12-3/TRBV12-4,CASRFRGTQYF
14,TRBV30,CAWSLGLHSNEQYF